The clone carrying this T cell receptor (beta chain) was recorded at least ten times. The record originates from a study of spatial heterogeneity in lung cancer. This CDR3 region has 14 residues. CDR1 SQVTM and CDR2 ANQGSEA come from the germline V gene. V lost 4 bases to trimming and J lost 4 bases, with 13 bases between them. Noted time point: sample taken at primary tumor resection. TCRdb analysed the 5' RACE reads with MiXCR anew, one entry per CDR3 protein. Here the sample spans tens of thousands of distinct CDR3 sequences, about 5.2% being singletons. This specimen was PBMCs, taken at surgery. The TCR sequence derives from a female donor with early-stage non-small cell lung cancer. The chain is built from TRBV29-1 and TRBJ2-2, with D possibly TRBD2 on 6 matching bases. The chain's CDR3 is CSVGAGTPTGELFF. CDR3 DNA sequence: TGCAGCGTTGGGGCCGGGACTCCCACCGGGGAGCTGTTTTTT.